The 23 T cell receptor beta chains given below trace back to one sample, sequenced in a study of blood T cell repertoires in COVID-19. The assay was immunoSEQ multiplex PCR, and TCRdb's table has in-frame clones only and misses some. Here the sample spans approximately 260,000 clones, 85% to 90% being singletons. The sample consisted of peripheral blood. The receptors were sampled from a middle-aged woman with acute or convalescent COVID-19.

The J gene is TRBJ1-4, the V gene TRBV7-2; TRBD1 is a possible D gene (5 bases). This CDR3 comprises 14 residues. Per germline, CDR1 SGHTA and CDR2 FQGNSA. Trimming cost V 5 bases and J 6 bases, with 13 bases left between them. Here the CDR3 reads CASSPQGGDEKLFF. For the CDR3, the DNA is TGTGCCAGCAGCCCTCAGGGAGGGGATGAAAAACTGTTTTTT.

The chain employs TRBV24-1 and TRBJ2-5; TRBD1 matches 8 bases. Germline V gene sequence: CDR1 KGHDR, CDR2 SFDVKD. The CDR3 length is 16 residues. V shed 3 bases, J shed 5 bases, and the junction held 10 bases outside the gene matches. The CDR3 DNA sequence: TGTGCCACCAGTGATCGGATCCAGGGGGCTTGGGAGACCCAGTACTTC. Translating it yields CATSDRIQGAWETQYF.

This chain links TRBV7-9 with TRBJ1-2; D perhaps matches TRBD1 (5 bases). CDR1 and CDR2 from the germline V gene are SEHNR and FQNEAQ (reference sequence). CDR3 length equals 17 residues. The germline V and J ends were trimmed by 2 bases and 4 bases, with 20 bases remaining between them. The CDR3 loop is CASSLLRGGVYIYGYTF. The CDR3 nucleotides read TGTGCCAGCAGCTTACTCCGGGGCGGGGTATACATCTATGGCTACACCTTC. The complete variable domain, with remaining parts taken from reference TRBV7-9 and TRBJ1-2, reads DTGVSQNPRHKITKRGQNVTFRCDPISEHNRLYWYRQTLGQGPEFLTYFQNEAQLEKSRLLSDRFSAERPKGSFSTLEIQRTEQGDSAMYLCASSLLRGGVYIYGYTFGSGTRLTVV.

The chain is built from TRBV6-6 and TRBJ1-2; possible D gene TRBD1, 6 bases. V lost 6 bases, J lost 4 bases, and 12 bases lay in between. The CDR3 spans 13 residues. The V gene's germline CDR1 is MNHNY and CDR2 SVGAGI (reference sequence). The CDR3 bases are TGTGCCAGCAGACAGGGCGCGGCCTATGGCTACACCTTC. Its translation: CASRQGAAYGYTF.

The chain has TRBV4-1 and TRBJ1-2; D might be TRBD1 (5 bases). From germline, CDR1 is MGHRA and CDR2 YSYEKL. Trimming removed 4 bases at V and 4 bases at J, with 16 bases between. This CDR3 is 15 amino acids long. This CDR3 reads CASSPDSLGIYGYTF. CDR3 nucleotides: TGCGCCAGCAGCCCTGACAGCTTAGGGATCTATGGCTACACCTTC.

The genes are TRBV9 and TRBJ2-3; 9 positions match TRBD1. With V trimmed by 0 bases and J by 3 bases, 2 bases remained unmatched. CDR3 length: 15 residues. Germline lookup yields CDR1 SGDLS and CDR2 YYNGEE. The chain's CDR3 is CASSVDGQGTDTQYF. CDR3 sequence (DNA): TGTGCCAGCAGCGTAGACGGACAGGGGACAGATACGCAGTATTTT.

CDR3 loop: CASSESGYGVRYYGYTF. Here the CDR3 DNA reads TGTGCCAGCAGTGAATCAGGGTATGGTGTCCGTTACTATGGCTACACCTTC. This rearrangement joins TRBV6-1 to TRBJ1-2; a weak D match, TRBD1 (5 bases). Germline assignment: CDR1 MNHNS and CDR2 SASEGT. V lost 2 bases, J lost 3 bases, and 19 bases lay in between. The CDR3 contains 17 residues.

The CDR3 loop is CASTTSGTGGGKLFF. CDR3 bases: TGTGCCAGTACAACTTCCGGGACAGGGGGCGGAAAACTGTTTTTT. The chain carries TRBV19 and TRBJ1-4, with 12 nucleotides matching TRBD1. J lost 10 bases, V lost 7 bases, and 10 bases had no gene match. The CDR3 sequence is 15 residues long. Germline-derived CDR1 and CDR2 are LNHDA and SQIVND (reference sequence). Using reference TRBV19 and TRBJ1-4 for the parts outside the CDR3, the full variable domain is DGGITQSPKYLFRKEGQNVTLSCEQNLNHDAMYWYRQDPGQGLRLIYYSQIVNDFQKGDIAEGYSVSREKKESFPLTVTSAQKNPTAFYLCASTTSGTGGGKLFFGSGTQLSVL.

This clone appeared once. The V call is TRBV5-1, the J call TRBJ1-6; D gene unclear. The V end was cut by 0 bases, the J end by 7 bases, with 5 bases between. Germline V lookup: CDR1 SGHRS, CDR2 YFSETQ. CDR3 length: 13 residues. The CDR3 DNA reads as TGCGCCAGCAGCTTGGAAGAGAATTCACCCCTCCACTTT. It codes for CASSLEENSPLHF. Combining the CDR3 with reference TRBV5-1 and TRBJ1-6 gives the whole variable domain KAGVTQTPRYLIKTRGQQVTLSCSPISGHRSVSWYQQTPGQGLQFLFEYFSETQRNKGNFPGRFSGRQFSNSRSEMNVSTLELGDSALYLCASSLEENSPLHFGNGTRLTVT.

This chain joins TRBV5-1 and TRBJ2-7; 8 bases map to TRBD2. The ends lost 0 bases at V and 5 bases at J; junction bases unmatched: 4. This CDR3 comprises 14 residues. Germline CDR1 reads SGHRS; CDR2 reads YFSETQ. The DNA for the CDR3 is TGCGCCAGCAGCTTGGACGGGGGGGCTGACGAGCAGTACGTC. Translation: CASSLDGGADEQYV.

The chain links TRBV30 to TRBJ1-1, with a possible D match to TRBD1 (5 bases). V gave up 2 bases and J gave up 4 bases, with 14 bases separating them. The CDR3 covers 14 residues. The V gene's germline CDR1 is GTSNPN and CDR2 SVGIG (reference sequence). The CDR3: CAWSSGRASTEAFF. The CDR3 DNA follows: TGTGCCTGGAGTTCGGGCAGGGCAAGCACTGAAGCTTTCTTT. Together with reference TRBV30 and TRBJ1-1, the CDR3 gives the full variable domain: SQTIHQWPATLVQPVGSPLSLECTVEGTSNPNLYWYRQAAGRGLQLLFYSVGIGQISSEVPQNLSASRPQDRQFILSSKKLLLSDSGFYLCAWSSGRASTEAFFGQGTRLTVV.

The chain has TRBV27 and TRBJ2-3; 7 bases map to TRBD2. V shed 4 bases and J 6 bases; nucleotides not matched to a gene: 13. Per the germline V gene, CDR1 is MNHEY and CDR2 is SMNVEV (reference sequence). The CDR3 covers 16 residues. This CDR3 reads CASSSGGGAVADTQYF. DNA of the CDR3: TGTGCCAGCAGTTCCGGGGGAGGGGCCGTGGCGGATACGCAGTATTTT.

The rearrangement links TRBV19 to TRBJ1-2; no reliable D call. Germline-derived CDR1 and CDR2 are LNHDA and SQIVND (reference sequence). The ends were cut back, 7 bases at V and 3 bases at J, with 15 bases in the middle. The CDR3 is made up of 14 amino acids. This CDR3 reads CASKSTDRYYGYTF. DNA of the CDR3: TGTGCCAGTAAGAGCACAGACCGATACTATGGCTACACCTTC. Drawing the rest from reference TRBV19 and TRBJ1-2, the complete variable domain is DGGITQSPKYLFRKEGQNVTLSCEQNLNHDAMYWYRQDPGQGLRLIYYSQIVNDFQKGDIAEGYSVSREKKESFPLTVTSAQKNPTAFYLCASKSTDRYYGYTFGSGTRLTVV.

This clone has just one count. The V call is TRBV4-2, the J call TRBJ2-3; no firm D call. There are 15 residues in the CDR3. Per germline, CDR1 LGHNA and CDR2 YNFKEQ. The V gene lost 3 bases and the J gene lost 3 bases, with 13 bases spanning the gap. CDR3 in DNA: TGTGCCAGCAGCCAGGTGAAACACCTTACAGATACGCAGTATTTT. Residues: CASSQVKHLTDTQYF.

The chain couples TRBV15 to TRBJ1-2, with D tentatively TRBD1 (6 bases). This CDR3 has 15 amino acids. The V end was cut by 0 bases, the J end by 4 bases, with 12 bases between. The germline CDR1 and CDR2 sequences are LNHNV and YYDKDF (reference sequence). DNA of the CDR3: TGTGCCACCAGCAGAGATCGTCGGACAGTCTATGGCTACACCTTC. This translates into CATSRDRRTVYGYTF. Complete variable domain (other parts from reference TRBV15 and TRBJ1-2): DAMVIQNPRYQVTQFGKPVTLSCSQTLNHNVMYWYQQKSSQAPKLLFHYYDKDFNNEADTPDNFQSRRPNTSFCFLDIRSPGLGDTAMYLCATSRDRRTVYGYTFGSGTRLTVV.

This clone was picked up one time. This chain links TRBV11-1 with TRBJ1-1, with D tentatively TRBD1 (5 bases). The CDR3 totals 15 residues. The V gene's germline CDR1 is SGHAT and CDR2 FQDESV (reference sequence). With 2 bases removed from V and 6 bases from J, the gap between germline ends came to 16 bases. CDR3 in DNA: TGTGCCAGCAGCTTATACAACGGGGGTTTGGCTGAAGCTTTCTTT. The encoded protein is CASSLYNGGLAEAFF.

V gene TRBV4-1 combines with J gene TRBJ1-2; D not certain. V was pared by 1 base and J by 1 base, with 10 bases between. There are 15 residues in the CDR3. Germline V gene sequence: CDR1 MGHRA, CDR2 YSYEKL. In DNA, the CDR3 is TGCGCCAGCAGCCAAGGGTGGAACAGTAACTATGGCTACACCTTC. Its protein is CASSQGWNSNYGYTF.

CDR3 nucleotide sequence: TGTGCCACCAGCAGAGGGGAGCAGGGGCGGGCTTTCTTT. This gives the protein CATSRGEQGRAFF. This chain joins TRBV15 and TRBJ1-1; tentative D call: TRBD1 (6 bases). Germline V gene data show CDR1 as LNHNV and CDR2 as YYDKDF (reference sequence). V was cut by 1 base and J by 11 bases, with 14 bases left in between. There are 13 residues in the CDR3.

Note on this clone: Other nucleotide sequences from this sample produce the same CDR3. The V call is TRBV19, the J call TRBJ1-1, with TRBD1 matching over 9 bases. Per the germline V gene, CDR1 is LNHDA and CDR2 is SQIVND (reference sequence). This CDR3 spans 12 amino acids. With V trimmed by 6 bases and J by 5 bases, 1 base remained unmatched. The CDR3 is CASRTGGTEAFF. The CDR3 nucleotides are TGTGCCAGTAGGACAGGGGGAACTGAAGCTTTCTTT.

The V and J genes are TRBV7-9 and TRBJ1-6; possible D gene TRBD1, 6 bases. Trimming took 3 bases from V and 0 from J, leaving 18 bases between them. This CDR3 contains 19 residues. CDR1 is SEHNR and CDR2 is FQNEAQ in the germline V gene (reference sequence). The chain's CDR3 is CASSFPSRDTSSYNSPLHF. CDR3 nucleotides: TGTGCCAGCAGCTTTCCGAGCCGGGACACGAGCTCCTATAATTCACCCCTCCACTTT.

Concerning this clone itself: A junction end diverges from the germline sequence, so it may reflect a read error. J is TRBJ1-2 and V is TRBV9; D not resolved. Germline values: CDR1 SGDLS, CDR2 YYNGEE. The CDR3 consists of 13 residues. As DNA, the CDR3 is TGTGCCAGCACCCACGGCCGGGGTCGACGGATACCCTTC. It codes for CASTHGRGRRIPF.

The chain combines TRBV18 with TRBJ1-6; 10 bases agree with TRBD1. This CDR3 has 15 residues. V dropped 6 bases and J dropped 7; count of bases not matched to a gene: 6. CDR1 and CDR2 (germline): KGHSH, LQKENI. This CDR3 reads CASSRTGGENSPLHF. In DNA form, the CDR3 reads TGTGCCAGCTCGCGGACAGGGGGTGAAAATTCACCCCTCCACTTT.

The rearrangement links TRBV7-2 to TRBJ2-2, with D uncertain. V was clipped by 2 bases and J by 0 bases, with 10 bases between them. Germline CDR1 reads SGHTA; CDR2 reads FQGNSA. This CDR3 spans 16 amino acids. DNA of the CDR3: TGTGCCAGCAGCTTATGGCACGCTTCGAACACCGGGGAGCTGTTTTTT. Translation gives CASSLWHASNTGELFF.